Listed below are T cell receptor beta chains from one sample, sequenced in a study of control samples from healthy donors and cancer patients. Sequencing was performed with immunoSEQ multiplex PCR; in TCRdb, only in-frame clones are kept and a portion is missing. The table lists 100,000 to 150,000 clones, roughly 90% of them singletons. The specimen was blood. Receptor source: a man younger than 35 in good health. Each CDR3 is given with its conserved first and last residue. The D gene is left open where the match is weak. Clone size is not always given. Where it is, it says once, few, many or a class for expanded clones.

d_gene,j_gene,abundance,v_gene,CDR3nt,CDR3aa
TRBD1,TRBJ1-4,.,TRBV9,TGTGCCAGCAGCGTAGGAGGGACAGGGAATGAAAAACTGTTTTTT,CASSVGGTGNEKLFF
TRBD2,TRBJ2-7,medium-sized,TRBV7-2,TGTGCCAGCAGCCTTAAATCGGGACTAGCGGAACTGTACTTC,CASSLKSGLAELYF
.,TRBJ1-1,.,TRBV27,TGTGCCAGCAGAGGTTGGTCAAACACTGAAGCTTTCTTT,CASRGWSNTEAFF
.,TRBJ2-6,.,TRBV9,TGTGCCAGTGAGGGGGCTGGGGCCAACGTCCTGACTTTC,CASEGAGANVLTF
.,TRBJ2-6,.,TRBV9,TGTGCCCGCAGCGTAGGGGGGGGCACTGGGGCCAACGTCCTGACTTTC,CARSVGGGTGANVLTF
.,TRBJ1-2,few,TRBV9,TGTGCCAGCAGCGTAGTAGGGGGGTTGGATGGCTACACCTTC,CASSVVGGLDGYTF
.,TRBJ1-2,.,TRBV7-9,TGTGCCAGCAGCTTAAATGGCTACACCTTC,CASSLNGYTF
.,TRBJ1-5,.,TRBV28,TGTGCCAGCAGTCTACCCGGGCTATCGGGAAATAGCAATCAGCCCCAGCATTTT,CASSLPGLSGNSNQPQHF
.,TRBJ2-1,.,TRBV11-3,TGTGCCAGCAGCCCTACGTTTGGGGGGAACAATGAGCAGTTCTTC,CASSPTFGGNNEQFF
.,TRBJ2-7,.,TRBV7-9,TGTGCCAGCAGGTCCCGGGACTTCTCCTACGAGCAGTACTTC,CASRSRDFSYEQYF
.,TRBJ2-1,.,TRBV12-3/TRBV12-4,TGTGCCAGCAACATCCAAAACAATGAGCAGTTCTTC,CASNIQNNEQFF
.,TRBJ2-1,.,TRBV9,TGTGCCAGCAGCGTAACGTGGCAGTCCTACAATGAGCAGTTCTTC,CASSVTWQSYNEQFF
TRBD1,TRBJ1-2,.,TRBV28,TGTGCCAGCAGATTACAGGGGAACTATGGCTACACCTTC,CASRLQGNYGYTF
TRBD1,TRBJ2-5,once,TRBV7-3,TGTGCCAGCAGCGAGACAGGGATACGACAAGAGACCCAGTACTTC,CASSETGIRQETQYF
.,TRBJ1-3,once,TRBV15,TGTGCCACCAAAGGACAGCCGAGCTCTGGAAACACCATATATTTT,CATKGQPSSGNTIYF
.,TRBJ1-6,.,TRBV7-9,TGTGCCAGCAGCTCGCACCGGGACGCGGGCCCCCCCCTCCACTTT,CASSSHRDAGPPLHF
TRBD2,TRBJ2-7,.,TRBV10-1,TGCGCCAGCAGTGAGAGAGGACTAGCGCTGTACGAGCAGTACTTC,CASSERGLALYEQYF